This T cell receptor beta chain came from a study of blood T cell repertoires in COVID-19. The CDR3 runs 12 residues. The V gene end was trimmed by 3 bases and the J gene end by 10 bases; junction bases not matched to a gene: 4. Germline V gene data show CDR1 as GTSNPN and CDR2 as SVGIG (reference sequence). In the original workflow: Using reference gene primer amplification, nucleated cell counts were estimated. Data came from immunoSEQ multiplex PCR; TCRdb stores just in-frame clones and leaves some out. The V and J calls and clone size come from that table; D and trimming were worked out from the DNA. This sample has about 200,000 clones, with over 75% found just once.

The V call is TRBV30, the J call TRBJ2-3, with 10 positions matching TRBD1. The sample comprised peripheral blood. This receptor was taken from a man aged 50 to 60 with acute or convalescent COVID-19. The CDR3 sequence is CAWSGTGVAQYF. As DNA, the CDR3 is TGTGCCTGGAGCGGGACAGGGGTTGCGCAGTATTTT.